This T cell receptor (beta chain) is from a study of CD4 T cells in relation to SARS-CoV-2 and coronaviruses (dated by TCRdb to about 2021). Some background on the complete study: Using patient-derived lymphoblastoid cell lines, the shared crossreactive spike epitopes were mapped to their HLA restriction. At the level of individual TCR clonotypes, the study evaluated whether memory CD4+ T cells crossreact between the spike proteins of SARS-CoV-2 and those of common cold coronaviruses. The Adaptive Biotechnologies TCR-sequencing kit was used for samples from a few pre-COVID donors and for the naive versus memory experiments, whereas the other data were Illumina-based. For other donors in the study, expansion assays were sequenced with a different, Illumina-based TCR-beta assay. What the study reported, not specific to this receptor: The study was constrained by small numbers of patients and of tested TCRs. Compared with monoreactive clones, crossreactive clones had significantly weaker SARS-CoV-2-driven expansion, a result consistent with antigenic imprinting. Naive versus memory sequencing indicated the assay detects memory recall responses rather than primary responses primed during culture. About 60% of donors had memory CD4+ clonotypes that crossrecognized SARS-CoV-2 and at least one common cold coronavirus spike. Since the crossreactivity analysis centred on spike protein, crossreactivity against other viral proteins was not assessed. No donor contributed both pre-pandemic and post-infection samples, which limited tracing the source of pre-existing responses.

Deep-resolution immunoSEQ TCR-beta sequencing was performed on DNA from uncultured naive and memory CD4+ T cells. As for the original processing: During preprocessing, nonproductive sequences were removed, as were CDR3s that did not start with C, did not end with F or W, or were shorter than 7 amino acids. Cultured and uncultured naive and memory CD4+ repertoires were searched for previously identified spike- and CEF-reactive CDR3s. CDR3 homology was measured as pairwise Levenshtein distance, computed with the stringdist R package after trimming three terminal residues from each end. TCRdb took over this immuneACCESS table, retaining in-frame rearrangements with V and J assigned. Such tables are incomplete; in checked studies, under half of the missing clones stem from an unresolved V gene, and the remainder is unexplained. V, J and clone size reflect that table, while D and trimming were determined from the DNA. The sample yields under 90,000 clones; roughly 93% were counted once. The ten largest make up 0.23% of the sample.

About this clone itself: What antigen it recognizes has not been identified. The junction departs from the called germline gene at one end, perhaps through a read error.

CD4+ T cells from unexposed donors were collected before the COVID-19 pandemic (2011-2018). Naive and memory CD4+ T cells were separated from cryopreserved PBMCs by CD4 enrichment followed by EasySep naive CD4+ T cell enrichment. The leukapheresis product for the unexposed donors was obtained through commercial purchase. Ficoll-Paque PLUS gradient centrifugation was used to isolate PBMCs from leukapheresis product or whole blood. The PBMCs went either fresh into the expansion assay or into cryopreservation at -140 degrees C. The QIAamp Micro DNA Kit was used to extract genomic DNA from the CD4+ T cells. Looking up the germline V gene yields CDR1 SGHTA and CDR2 FQGTGA. The CDR3 runs 15 residues from the cysteine to the phenylalanine. The kept DNA is CDR3 alone, 45 bases in frame from the first base.

The chain is assembled from TRBV7-3 and TRBJ2-7, and TRBD2 aligns with 7 junction nucleotides. The sample consisted of naive CD4+ T cells from PBMCs. Interpreted using the paper, the cell subset or site label stands for: naive CD4+ T cells isolated by negative enrichment. This TCR came from a human donor in good health. The nucleotides read TGTGCCAGCAGCTTATCGGGGCTAGCGGATTACGATCAGTACTTC. It codes for CASSLSGLADYDQYF.